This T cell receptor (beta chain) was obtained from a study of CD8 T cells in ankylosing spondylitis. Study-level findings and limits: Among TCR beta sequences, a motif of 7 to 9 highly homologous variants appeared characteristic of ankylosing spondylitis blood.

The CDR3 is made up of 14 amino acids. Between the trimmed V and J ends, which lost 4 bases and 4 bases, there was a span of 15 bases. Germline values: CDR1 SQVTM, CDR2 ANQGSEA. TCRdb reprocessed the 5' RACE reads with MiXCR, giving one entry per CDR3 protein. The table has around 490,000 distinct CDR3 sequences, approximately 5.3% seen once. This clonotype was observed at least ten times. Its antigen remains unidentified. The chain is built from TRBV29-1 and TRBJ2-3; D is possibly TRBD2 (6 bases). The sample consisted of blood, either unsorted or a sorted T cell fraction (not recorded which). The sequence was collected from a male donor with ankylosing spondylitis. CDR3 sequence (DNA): TGCAGCGTTGCCCTGGAGGAGGGGCCAGATACGCAGTATTTT. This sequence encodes CSVALEEGPDTQYF.